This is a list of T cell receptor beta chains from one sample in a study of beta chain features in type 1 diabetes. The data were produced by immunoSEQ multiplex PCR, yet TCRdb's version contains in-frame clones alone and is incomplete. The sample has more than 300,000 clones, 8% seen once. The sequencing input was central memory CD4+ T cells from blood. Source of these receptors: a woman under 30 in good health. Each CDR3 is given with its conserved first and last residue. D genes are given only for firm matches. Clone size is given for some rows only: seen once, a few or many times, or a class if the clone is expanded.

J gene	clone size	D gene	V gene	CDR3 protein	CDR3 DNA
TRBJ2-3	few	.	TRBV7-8	CASSLVPQGRDTQYF	TGTGCCAGCAGCTTAGTCCCACAGGGGAGGGATACGCAGTATTTT
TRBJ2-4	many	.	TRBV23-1	CASSQSGPSAKNIQYF	TGCGCCAGCAGTCAATCGGGGCCCTCAGCCAAAAACATTCAGTACTTC
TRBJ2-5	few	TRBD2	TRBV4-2	CASSQGTSGSGETQYF	TGTGCCAGCAGCCAAGGGACTAGCGGGAGTGGGGAGACCCAGTACTTC
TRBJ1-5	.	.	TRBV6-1	CASSELPGTFQHF	TGTGCCAGCAGTGAGCTCCCTGGGACGTTCCAGCATTTT
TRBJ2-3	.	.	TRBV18	CASSPVAGSSNTQYF	TGTGCCAGCTCACCAGTTGCCGGGAGTTCAAATACGCAGTATTTT
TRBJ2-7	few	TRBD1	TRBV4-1	CASRGKTGGYYEQYF	TGCGCCAGCAGGGGAAAGACAGGGGGCTATTACGAGCAGTACTTC
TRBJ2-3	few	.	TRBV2	CASSAFGQSTQYF	TGTGCCAGCAGCGCCTTTGGACAGTCTACGCAGTATTTT
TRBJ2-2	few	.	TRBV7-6	CASSLTGSLHTGELFF	TGTGCCAGCAGCCTTACCGGGTCCCTTCACACCGGGGAGCTGTTTTTT
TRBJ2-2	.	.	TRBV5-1	CASSLSRNTGELFF	TGCGCCAGCAGCTTGTCCCGAAACACCGGGGAGCTGTTTTTT
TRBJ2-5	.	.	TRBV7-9	CASSLAGRETQYF	TGTGCCAGCAGCTTGGCGGGGAGGGAGACCCAGTACTTC
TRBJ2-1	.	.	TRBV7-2	CASSLVAADNEQFF	TGTGCCAGCAGCTTAGTTGCGGCAGACAATGAGCAGTTCTTC
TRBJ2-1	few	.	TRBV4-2	CASSQLDSRDEQFF	TGTGCCAGCAGCCAGCTGGACAGTCGGGATGAGCAGTTCTTC
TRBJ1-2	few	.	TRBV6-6	CASSNPESNYGYTF	TGTGCCAGCAGCAACCCAGAGTCGAACTATGGCTACACCTTC
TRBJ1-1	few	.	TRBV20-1	CSARNRAEAFF	TGCAGTGCTAGAAACAGGGCTGAAGCTTTCTTT
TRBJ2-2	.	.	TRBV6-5	CASSVMTTNTGELFF	TGTGCCAGCAGTGTCATGACGACGAACACCGGGGAGCTGTTTTTT
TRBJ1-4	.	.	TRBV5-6	CASSPHGDATNEKLFF	TGTGCCAGCAGCCCCCACGGGGATGCAACTAATGAAAAACTGTTTTTT
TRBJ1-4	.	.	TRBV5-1	CASSLTPGEKLFF	TGCGCCAGCAGCTTAACCCCGGGGGAAAAACTGTTTTTT
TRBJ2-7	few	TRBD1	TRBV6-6	CASSYRGQGNEQYF	TGTGCCAGCAGTTACCGGGGACAGGGAAACGAGCAGTACTTC
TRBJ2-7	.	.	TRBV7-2	CASSLSLIGPHGAAAEQYF	TGTGCCAGCAGCTTATCTCTGATCGGTCCCCATGGCGCGGCCGCCGAGCAGTACTTC
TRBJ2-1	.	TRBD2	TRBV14	CASSQVAGDNEQFF	TGTGCCAGCAGCCAGGTAGCGGGAGACAATGAGCAGTTCTTC
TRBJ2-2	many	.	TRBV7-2	CASSRDTGELFF	TGTGCCAGCAGCCGGGACACCGGGGAGCTGTTTTTT
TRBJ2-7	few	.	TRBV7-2	CASSLGLTAEQYF	TGTGCCAGCAGCTTAGGACTCACCGCCGAGCAGTACTTC
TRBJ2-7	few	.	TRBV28	CASSALARDYEQYF	TGTGCCAGCAGTGCTCTTGCCAGGGACTACGAGCAGTACTTC
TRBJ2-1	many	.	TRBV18	CASSPYSEGEQFF	TGTGCCAGCTCACCGTATTCTGAGGGTGAGCAGTTCTTC
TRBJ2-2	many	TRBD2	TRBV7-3	CASSLLAGAGELFF	TGTGCCAGCAGCTTACTAGCGGGAGCCGGGGAGCTGTTTTTT
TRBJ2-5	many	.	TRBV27	CASSGGSGKTQYF	TGTGCCAGCAGTGGCGGGTCTGGGAAGACCCAGTACTTC
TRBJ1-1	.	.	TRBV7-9	CASSFSMNTEAFF	TGTGCCAGCAGCTTCTCCATGAACACTGAAGCTTTCTTT
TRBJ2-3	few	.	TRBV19	CASSMSGDTQYF	TGTGCCAGTAGTATGAGCGGAGATACGCAGTATTTT
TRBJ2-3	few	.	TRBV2	CASRAKVTGYTDTQYF	TGTGCCAGCAGAGCAAAGGTGACAGGATACACAGATACGCAGTATTTT
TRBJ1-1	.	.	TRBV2	CASSGSGAANEAFF	TGTGCCAGCAGTGGTTCCGGGGCCGCCAATGAAGCTTTCTTT
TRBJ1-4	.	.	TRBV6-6	CASSYYGEKLFF	TGTGCCAGCAGTTACTACGGTGAAAAACTGTTTTTT
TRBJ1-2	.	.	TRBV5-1	CASSSDRTYGYTF	TGCGCCAGCAGCTCGGACAGAACCTATGGCTACACCTTC
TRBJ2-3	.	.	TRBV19	CASSIVAPKADTQYF	TGTGCCAGTAGTATAGTGGCGCCCAAGGCAGATACGCAGTATTTT
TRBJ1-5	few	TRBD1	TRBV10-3	CAISERDSSNQPQHF	TGTGCCATCAGTGAGAGGGACAGTAGCAATCAGCCCCAGCATTTT
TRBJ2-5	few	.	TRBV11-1	CASSLEIQAGGTQYF	TGTGCCAGCAGCTTAGAGATCCAGGCCGGGGGGACCCAGTACTTC
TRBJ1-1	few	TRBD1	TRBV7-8	CASSLAQGWNTEAFF	TGTGCCAGCAGCTTAGCACAGGGGTGGAACACTGAAGCTTTCTTT
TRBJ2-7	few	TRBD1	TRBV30	CAWIGQADFYEQYF	TGTGCCTGGATTGGACAGGCCGACTTCTACGAGCAGTACTTC
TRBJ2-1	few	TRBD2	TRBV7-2	CASSREAGLAAYNEQFF	TGTGCCAGCAGCCGCGAGGCGGGACTAGCGGCCTACAATGAGCAGTTCTTC
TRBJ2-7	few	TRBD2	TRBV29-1	CSGRTSVRGGEQYF	TGCAGCGGACGGACTAGCGTGAGGGGGGGCGAGCAGTACTTC
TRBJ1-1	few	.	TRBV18	CASSPSSAGMNTEAFF	TGTGCCAGCTCACCGAGTTCTGCGGGCATGAACACTGAAGCTTTCTTT
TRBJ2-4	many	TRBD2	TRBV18	CASSAPSAGGKNIQYF	TGTGCCAGCTCAGCCCCCTCAGCGGGAGGGAAAAACATTCAGTACTTC
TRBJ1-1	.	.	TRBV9	CASSPHGGTEAFF	TGTGCCAGCAGCCCACACGGGGGGACTGAAGCTTTCTTT
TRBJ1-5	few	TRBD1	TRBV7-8	CASSLRQGQNNQPQHF	TGTGCCAGCAGCTTAAGACAGGGACAGAACAATCAGCCCCAGCATTTT
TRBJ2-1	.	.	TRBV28	CASSSLTSWLVDEQFF	TGTGCCAGCAGTTCGTTGACTAGTTGGTTGGTCGATGAGCAGTTCTTC
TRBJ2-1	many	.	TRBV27	CASSPLDRGPIGEQFF	TGTGCCAGCAGTCCCCTGGATAGGGGTCCTATTGGTGAGCAGTTCTTC